A single sample is the source of the 18 T cell receptor beta chains below, sequenced in a study of T cell changes during pregnancy in multiple sclerosis. TCRdb's copy holds only in-frame clones and misses some; the assay was immunoSEQ multiplex PCR. The sample includes about 38,000 clones, 91% of them seen just once. The source material was CD8+ T cells from peripheral blood mononuclear cells, sampled in the second trimester of pregnancy. The receptors here all came from a female donor with multiple sclerosis, enrolled in a pregnancy study.

V is TRBV30 and J is TRBJ1-1, with D uncertain. The germline V gene has CDR1 GTSNPN and CDR2 SVGIG (reference sequence). CDR3 length: 11 residues. Trimming took 2 bases from V and 4 from J, leaving 5 bases between them. CDR3 amino acids: CAWSSSTEAFF. CDR3 coding DNA: TGTGCCTGGAGTAGTAGCACTGAAGCTTTCTTT.

The chain employs TRBV5-1 and TRBJ2-3; 10 bases match TRBD1. This CDR3 is built from 15 residues. With 2 bases clipped from V and 3 bases from J, the junction kept 3 bases outside the gene matches. The germline V gene has CDR1 SGHRS and CDR2 YFSETQ. The CDR3 reads CASSFRDRGTDTQYF. CDR3 sequence (DNA): TGCGCCAGCAGCTTCCGGGACAGGGGAACAGATACGCAGTATTTT. Together with reference TRBV5-1 and TRBJ2-3, the CDR3 gives the full variable domain: KAGVTQTPRYLIKTRGQQVTLSCSPISGHRSVSWYQQTPGQGLQFLFEYFSETQRNKGNFPGRFSGRQFSNSRSEMNVSTLELGDSALYLCASSFRDRGTDTQYFGPGTRLTVL.

The chain recombines TRBV19 with TRBJ1-1; a weak D match, TRBD1 (5 bases). CDR1 LNHDA and CDR2 SQIVND come from the germline V gene (reference sequence). The CDR3 loop spans 16 amino acids. Trimming took 7 bases from V and 6 from J, leaving 24 bases between them. Written as DNA, the CDR3 is TGTGCCAGTACCCTTGGGGCACCCGGTGGATTTTCTGAAGCTTTCTTT. Its protein is CASTLGAPGGFSEAFF. The entire variable domain, with the rest obtained from reference TRBV19 and TRBJ1-1, is as follows: DGGITQSPKYLFRKEGQNVTLSCEQNLNHDAMYWYRQDPGQGLRLIYYSQIVNDFQKGDIAEGYSVSREKKESFPLTVTSAQKNPTAFYLCASTLGAPGGFSEAFFGQGTRLTVV.

The DNA for the CDR3 is TGTGCCAGCAGTTACTCGGTATCGGGGGTTAAAGAGACCCAGTACTTC. It translates to CASSYSVSGVKETQYF. The rearrangement joins TRBV6-5 to TRBJ2-5, with D tentatively TRBD2 (6 bases). Between the trimmed V and J ends, which lost 0 bases and 3 bases, there was a span of 14 bases. The CDR3 has 16 amino acids. In germline, CDR1 is MNHEY, CDR2 SVGAGI.

V usage is TRBV2 and J usage is TRBJ1-2; D not resolved. Germline V gives CDR1 SNHLY, CDR2 FYNNEI. With 2 bases removed from V and 1 base from J, the gap between germline ends came to 11 bases. This CDR3 is built from 15 residues. The CDR3 DNA is TGTGCCAGCAGTGAAACTGTAACCTTTAACTATGGCTACACCTTC. It translates to CASSETVTFNYGYTF. The full variable domain, with the rest looked up from reference TRBV2 and TRBJ1-2, is EPEVTQTPSHQVTQMGQEVILRCVPISNHLYFYWYRQILGQKVEFLVSFYNNEISEKSEIFDDQFSVERPDGSNFTLKIRSTKLEDSAMYFCASSETVTFNYGYTFGSGTRLTVV.

The chain links TRBV2 to TRBJ2-3; TRBD2 agrees at 7 bases. Germline V CDR1 and CDR2: SNHLY, FYNNEI. The trim removed 0 bases at V and 0 bases at J, leaving 6 bases unmatched. The CDR3 consists of 17 residues. The CDR3 DNA is TGTGCCAGCAGTGAAGCTGGGGGAGGGATTAGCACAGATACGCAGTATTTT. Encoded protein: CASSEAGGGISTDTQYF.

This clone has just one count. The V gene is TRBV30, the J gene TRBJ2-6, with D uncertain. Germline loops: CDR1 GTSNPN, CDR2 SVGIG (reference sequence). Trimming cost V 7 bases and J 2 bases, with 12 bases left between them. The CDR3 runs to 14 residues. The CDR3 nucleotides read TGTGCCTTTATGGCGGAAGCTGGGGCCAACGTCCTGACTTTC. Protein: CAFMAEAGANVLTF.

The V and J genes are TRBV21-1 and TRBJ2-7; the table's D call, TRBD2, was not checked against the DNA. TRBV21-1 is marked as a pseudogene. The CDR3 spans 15 residues. In DNA, the CDR3 is TGTGCCAGCAGCAAACTGGACGGGAACATCTACGAGCAGTACTTC. Translating it yields CASSKLDGNIYEQYF.

V and J are TRBV30 and TRBJ1-2; 9 nucleotides match TRBD1. The CDR3 length is 13 residues. The germline V gene encodes CDR1 GTSNPN and CDR2 SVGIG (reference sequence). V was clipped by 0 bases and J by 8 bases; unmatched bases: 4. The CDR3 spells CAWSVQGAGGYTF. CDR3 nucleotide sequence: TGTGCCTGGAGTGTACAGGGGGCAGGGGGCTACACCTTC.

The gene calls are TRBV27 and TRBJ1-4; weak D call: TRBD1 (5 bases). The CDR3 length is 14 residues. Germline loops: CDR1 MNHEY, CDR2 SMNVEV (reference sequence). Trimming left V 5 bases short and J 8 bases short, with 15 bases between. CDR3 nucleotide sequence: TGTGCCAGCAGTGCCCAGACAGAACCCGAAAAACTGTTTTTT. Residues: CASSAQTEPEKLFF. Drawing the rest from reference TRBV27 and TRBJ1-4, the complete variable domain is EAQVTQNPRYLITVTGKKLTVTCSQNMNHEYMSWYRQDPGLGLRQIYYSMNVEVTDKGDVPEGYKVSRKEKRNFPLILESPSPNQTSLYFCASSAQTEPEKLFFGSGTQLSVL.

The chain joins TRBV4-3 to TRBJ2-7; no clear D gene. This CDR3 comprises 17 residues. Germline lookup yields CDR1 LGHNA and CDR2 YSLEER. Trimming left V 0 bases short and J 2 bases short, with 17 bases between. CDR3 protein: CASSQDVLAGFPYEQYF. The CDR3 DNA follows: TGCGCCAGCAGCCAAGATGTGCTGGCAGGCTTTCCCTACGAGCAGTACTTC.

The chain recombines TRBV5-6 with TRBJ2-7; possible D gene TRBD2, 6 bases. The germline gives CDR1 SGHDT, CDR2 YYEEEE. CDR3 length: 13 amino acids. Between the trimmed V and J ends, which lost 3 bases and 0 bases, there was a span of 7 bases. The CDR3 DNA reads TGTGCCAGCAGCTGGGGGGTCTCCTACGAGCAGTACTTC. Its protein product is CASSWGVSYEQYF.

This rearrangement joins TRBV27 to TRBJ2-7; no firm D call. CDR1 MNHEY and CDR2 SMNVEV come from the germline V gene (reference sequence). Between the trimmed V and J ends, which lost 3 bases and 0 bases, there was a span of 9 bases. The CDR3 consists of 14 residues. CDR3 sequence reads: CASSFSQSSYEQYF. CDR3 DNA sequence: TGTGCCAGCAGTTTCTCACAGAGCTCCTACGAGCAGTACTTC.

The J gene is TRBJ1-1, the V gene TRBV7-2, with D uncertain. V lost 1 base and J 6 bases, leaving 6 bases between the germline ends. The CDR3 has 12 residues. CDR1 is SGHTA and CDR2 is FQGNSA in the germline V gene. DNA of the CDR3: TGTGCCAGCAGCTTAGGAGGGCCTGAAGCTTTCTTT. Amino acid sequence: CASSLGGPEAFF.

The CDR3 DNA sequence: TGTGCCACCAGCAGAGACAGGGGGACCAGCAATCAGCCCCAGCATTTT. Amino acid sequence: CATSRDRGTSNQPQHF. The J gene is TRBJ1-5, the V gene TRBV15; the match to TRBD1 covers 7 bases. In germline, CDR1 is LNHNV, CDR2 YYDKDF (reference sequence). The V gene end was trimmed by 0 bases and the J gene end by 1 base; junction bases not matched to a gene: 3. This CDR3 contains 16 residues. Together with reference TRBV15 and TRBJ1-5, the CDR3 gives the full variable domain: DAMVIQNPRYQVTQFGKPVTLSCSQTLNHNVMYWYQQKSSQAPKLLFHYYDKDFNNEADTPDNFQSRRPNTSFCFLDIRSPGLGDTAMYLCATSRDRGTSNQPQHFGDGTRLSIL.

The V and J genes are TRBV7-9 and TRBJ1-1; D gene uncertain. CDR1 is SEHNR, CDR2 FQNEAQ, per germline (reference sequence). CDR3 length equals 13 residues. V was clipped by 4 bases and J by 1 base, with 7 bases between them. DNA for the CDR3: TGTGCCAGCAGCTCATCAGAGAACACTGAAGCTTTCTTT. Amino acids: CASSSSENTEAFF.

The chain carries TRBV4-1 and TRBJ2-1, with 8 bases matching TRBD2. The J segment lost 2 bases and the V segment lost 0 bases, leaving 6 bases of the junction unmatched. The CDR3 length is 17 residues. Germline V CDR1 and CDR2: MGHRA, YSYEKL. CDR3 sequence reads: CASSQESPGGAYNEQFF. CDR3 bases: TGCGCCAGCAGCCAAGAATCCCCCGGGGGGGCCTACAATGAGCAGTTCTTC.

The V and J genes are TRBV30 and TRBJ2-1, with 12 positions matching TRBD2. After removal of 3 bases from V and 2 bases from J, the junction contained 2 bases not matched to a gene. From germline, CDR1 is GTSNPN and CDR2 SVGIG (reference sequence). This CDR3 comprises 15 residues. The CDR3 is CAWRGLAGTYNEQFF. CDR3 nucleotides: TGTGCCTGGAGAGGACTAGCGGGGACCTACAATGAGCAGTTCTTC.